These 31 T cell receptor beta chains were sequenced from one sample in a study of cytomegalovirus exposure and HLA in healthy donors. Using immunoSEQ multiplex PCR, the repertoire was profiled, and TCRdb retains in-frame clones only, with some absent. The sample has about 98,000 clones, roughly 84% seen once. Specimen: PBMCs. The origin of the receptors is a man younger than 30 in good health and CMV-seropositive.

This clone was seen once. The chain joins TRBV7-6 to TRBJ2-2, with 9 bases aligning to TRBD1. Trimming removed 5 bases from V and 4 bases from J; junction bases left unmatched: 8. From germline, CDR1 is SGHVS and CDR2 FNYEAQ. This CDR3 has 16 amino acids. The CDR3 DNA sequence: TGTGCCAGCAGCGCCACGACAGGGGGTATCACCGGGGAGCTGTTTTTT. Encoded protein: CASSATTGGITGELFF. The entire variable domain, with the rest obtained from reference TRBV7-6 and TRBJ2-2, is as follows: GAGVSQSPRYKVTKRGQDVALRCDPISGHVSLYWYRQALGQGPEFLTYFNYEAQQDKSGLPNDRFSAERPEGSISTLTIQRTEQRDSAMYRCASSATTGGITGELFFGEGSRLTVL.

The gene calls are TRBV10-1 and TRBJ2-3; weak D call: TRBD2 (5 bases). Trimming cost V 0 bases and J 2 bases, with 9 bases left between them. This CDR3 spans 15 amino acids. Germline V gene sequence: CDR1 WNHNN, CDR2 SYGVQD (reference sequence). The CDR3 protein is CASSESERNTDTQYF. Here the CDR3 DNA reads TGCGCCAGCAGTGAGTCGGAGCGGAACACAGATACGCAGTATTTT.

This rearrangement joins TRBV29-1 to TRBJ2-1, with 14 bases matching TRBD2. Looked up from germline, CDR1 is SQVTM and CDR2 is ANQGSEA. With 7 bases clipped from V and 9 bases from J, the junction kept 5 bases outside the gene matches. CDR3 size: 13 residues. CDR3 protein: CSGGGLAGVEQFF. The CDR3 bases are TGCAGCGGAGGGGGACTAGCGGGAGTTGAGCAGTTCTTC.

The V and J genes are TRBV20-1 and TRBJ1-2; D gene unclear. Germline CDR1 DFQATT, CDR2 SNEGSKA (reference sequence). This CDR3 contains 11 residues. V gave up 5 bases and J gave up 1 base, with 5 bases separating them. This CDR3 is CSAYNNYGYTF. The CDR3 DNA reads TGCAGTGCTTACAATAACTATGGCTACACCTTC.

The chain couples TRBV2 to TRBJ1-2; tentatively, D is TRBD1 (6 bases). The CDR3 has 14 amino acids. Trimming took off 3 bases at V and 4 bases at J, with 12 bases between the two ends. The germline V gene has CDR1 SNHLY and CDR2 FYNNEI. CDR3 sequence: CASSDFTGIYGYTF. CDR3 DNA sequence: TGTGCCAGCAGTGATTTTACAGGGATCTATGGCTACACCTTC.

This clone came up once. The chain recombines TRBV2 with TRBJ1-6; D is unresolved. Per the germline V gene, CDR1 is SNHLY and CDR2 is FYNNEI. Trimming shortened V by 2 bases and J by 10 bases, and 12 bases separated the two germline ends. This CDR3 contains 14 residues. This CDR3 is CASSEQSSVSPLHF. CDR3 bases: TGTGCCAGCAGTGAACAGTCATCCGTGTCACCCCTCCACTTT. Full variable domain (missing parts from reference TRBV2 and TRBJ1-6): EPEVTQTPSHQVTQMGQEVILRCVPISNHLYFYWYRQILGQKVEFLVSFYNNEISEKSEIFDDQFSVERPDGSNFTLKIRSTKLEDSAMYFCASSEQSSVSPLHFGNGTRLTVT.

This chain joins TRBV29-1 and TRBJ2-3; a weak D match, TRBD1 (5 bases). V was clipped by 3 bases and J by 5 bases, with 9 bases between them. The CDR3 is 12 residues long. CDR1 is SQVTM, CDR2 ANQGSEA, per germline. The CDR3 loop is CSVDEQGDTQYF. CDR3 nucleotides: TGCAGCGTTGATGAGCAGGGAGATACGCAGTATTTT.

The CDR3 reads CASSNGGFGQETQYF. The CDR3 nucleotides are TGTGCCAGCAGCAACGGGGGGTTTGGGCAAGAGACCCAGTACTTC. The chain carries TRBV11-3 and TRBJ2-5; 7 bases match TRBD2. This CDR3 contains 15 residues. The germline gives CDR1 SGHNT, CDR2 YENEEA. Trimming took 5 bases from V and 2 from J; bases not matched to a gene: 8.

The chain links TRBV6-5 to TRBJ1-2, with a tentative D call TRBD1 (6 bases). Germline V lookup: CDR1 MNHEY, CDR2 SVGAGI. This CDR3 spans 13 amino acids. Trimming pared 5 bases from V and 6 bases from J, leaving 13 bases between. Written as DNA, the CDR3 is TGTGCCAGCAGTAGGGGGGGGTTAAATGGCTACACCTTC. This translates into CASSRGGLNGYTF.

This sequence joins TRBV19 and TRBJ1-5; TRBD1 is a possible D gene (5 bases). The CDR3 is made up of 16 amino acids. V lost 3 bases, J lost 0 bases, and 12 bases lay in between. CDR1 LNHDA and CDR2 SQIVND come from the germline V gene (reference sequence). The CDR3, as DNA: TGTGCCAGTAGTATTTCAGCAGGGAATAGCAATCAGCCCCAGCATTTT. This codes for CASSISAGNSNQPQHF.

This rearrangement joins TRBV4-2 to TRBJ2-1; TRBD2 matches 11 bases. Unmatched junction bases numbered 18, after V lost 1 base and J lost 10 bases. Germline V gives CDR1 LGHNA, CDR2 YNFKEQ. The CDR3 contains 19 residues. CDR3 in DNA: TGTGCCAGCAGCCAAGTTTTTTTAGCGGGGGGGCATCAGGGCCTGGAGCAGTTCTTC. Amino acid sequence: CASSQVFLAGGHQGLEQFF.

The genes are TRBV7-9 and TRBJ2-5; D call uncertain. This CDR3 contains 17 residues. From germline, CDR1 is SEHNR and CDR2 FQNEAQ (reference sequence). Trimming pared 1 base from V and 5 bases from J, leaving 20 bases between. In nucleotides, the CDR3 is TGTGCCAGCAGCTTAGTGATTTCAGCCAGCGTTGTCGAGACCCAGTACTTC. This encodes CASSLVISASVVETQYF.

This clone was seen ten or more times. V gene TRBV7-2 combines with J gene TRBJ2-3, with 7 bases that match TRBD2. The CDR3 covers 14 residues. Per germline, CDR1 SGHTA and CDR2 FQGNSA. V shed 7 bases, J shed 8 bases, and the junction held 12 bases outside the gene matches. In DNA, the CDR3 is TGTGCCAGCACCCCCCTCGGACTAGGTGGTACGCAGTATTTT. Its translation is CASTPLGLGGTQYF.

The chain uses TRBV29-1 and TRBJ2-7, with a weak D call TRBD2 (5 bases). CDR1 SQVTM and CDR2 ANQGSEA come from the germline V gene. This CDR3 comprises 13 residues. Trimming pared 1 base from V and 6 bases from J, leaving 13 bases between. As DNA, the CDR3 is TGCAGCGTTGAAGTGGCTAGTCGGGGCGAGCAGTACTTC. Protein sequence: CSVEVASRGEQYF.

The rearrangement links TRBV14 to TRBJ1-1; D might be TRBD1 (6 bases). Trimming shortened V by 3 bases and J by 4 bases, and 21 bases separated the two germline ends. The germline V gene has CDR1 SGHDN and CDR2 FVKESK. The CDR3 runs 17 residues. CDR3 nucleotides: TGTGCCAGCAGCCAGATATTTGGGGGCTCCCTTGGCACTGAAGCTTTCTTT. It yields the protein CASSQIFGGSLGTEAFF.

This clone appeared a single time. CDR3 loop: CASSSSVPPGEQYF. CDR3 coding DNA: TGCGCCAGCAGCTCCTCTGTTCCGCCGGGTGAGCAGTACTTC. The V gene is TRBV5-1, the J gene TRBJ2-7; D ambiguous. Germline V gene sequence: CDR1 SGHRS, CDR2 YFSETQ. This CDR3 region has 14 residues. Trimming cost V 3 bases and J 7 bases, with 17 bases left between them.

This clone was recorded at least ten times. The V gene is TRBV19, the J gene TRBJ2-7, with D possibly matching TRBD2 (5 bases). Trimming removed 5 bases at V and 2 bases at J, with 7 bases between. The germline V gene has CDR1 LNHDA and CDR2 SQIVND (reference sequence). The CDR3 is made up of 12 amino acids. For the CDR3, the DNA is TGTGCCAGTAGTTACGGGACCTACGAGCAGTACTTC. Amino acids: CASSYGTYEQYF.

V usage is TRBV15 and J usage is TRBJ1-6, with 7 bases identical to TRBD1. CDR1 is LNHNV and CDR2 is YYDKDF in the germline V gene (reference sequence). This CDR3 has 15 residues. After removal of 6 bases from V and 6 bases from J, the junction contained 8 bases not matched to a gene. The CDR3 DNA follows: TGTGCCACCAGAGGACGGACAGGTTCTAATTCACCCCTCCACTTT. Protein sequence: CATRGRTGSNSPLHF.

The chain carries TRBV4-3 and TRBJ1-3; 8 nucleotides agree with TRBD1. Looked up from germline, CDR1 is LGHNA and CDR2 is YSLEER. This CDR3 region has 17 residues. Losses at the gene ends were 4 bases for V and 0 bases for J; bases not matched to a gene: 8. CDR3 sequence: CASSRVMDRDSGNTIYF. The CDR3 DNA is TGCGCCAGCAGCCGGGTGATGGACAGGGACTCTGGAAACACCATATATTTT.

The CDR3 protein is CASSQYVAGTETNYGYTF. Written as DNA, the CDR3 is TGCGCCAGCAGCCAATACGTAGCCGGGACAGAGACTAACTATGGCTACACCTTC. The chain recombines TRBV4-3 with TRBJ1-2; TRBD1 agrees at 7 bases. The germline V gene encodes CDR1 LGHNA and CDR2 YSLEER. V lost 2 bases and J lost 0; bases outside the gene matches: 12. The CDR3 covers 18 residues.

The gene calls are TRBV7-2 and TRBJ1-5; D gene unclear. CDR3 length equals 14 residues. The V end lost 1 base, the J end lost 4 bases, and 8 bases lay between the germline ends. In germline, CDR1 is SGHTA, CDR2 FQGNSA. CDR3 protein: CASSLVSGNQPQHF. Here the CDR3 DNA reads TGTGCCAGCAGCTTAGTTTCGGGGAATCAGCCCCAGCATTTT.

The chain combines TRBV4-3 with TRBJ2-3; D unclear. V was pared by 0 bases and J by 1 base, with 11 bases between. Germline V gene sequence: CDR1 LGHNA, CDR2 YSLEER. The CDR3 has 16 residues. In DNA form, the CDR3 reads TGCGCCAGCAGCCAAGATGATGGCCAAGGCACAGATACGCAGTATTTT. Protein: CASSQDDGQGTDTQYF.

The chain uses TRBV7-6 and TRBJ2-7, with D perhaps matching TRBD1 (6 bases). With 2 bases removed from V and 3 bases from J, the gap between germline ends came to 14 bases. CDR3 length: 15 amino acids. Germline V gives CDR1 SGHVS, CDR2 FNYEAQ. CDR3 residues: CASSLTLNRDYEQYF. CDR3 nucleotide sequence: TGTGCCAGCAGCTTAACTCTCAACAGGGACTACGAGCAGTACTTC.

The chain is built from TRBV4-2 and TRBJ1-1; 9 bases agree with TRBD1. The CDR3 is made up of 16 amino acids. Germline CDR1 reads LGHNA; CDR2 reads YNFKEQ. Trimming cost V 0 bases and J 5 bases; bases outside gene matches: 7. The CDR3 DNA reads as TGTGCCAGCAGCCAAGATGAGGGACAGGGAGGAACTGAAGCTTTCTTT. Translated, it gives CASSQDEGQGGTEAFF.

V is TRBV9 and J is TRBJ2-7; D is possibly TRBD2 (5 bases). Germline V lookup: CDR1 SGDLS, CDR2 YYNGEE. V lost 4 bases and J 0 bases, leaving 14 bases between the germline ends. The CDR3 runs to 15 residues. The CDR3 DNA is TGTGCCAGCAGCCCCACGGCGGGCTTCTCCTACGAGCAGTACTTC. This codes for CASSPTAGFSYEQYF.

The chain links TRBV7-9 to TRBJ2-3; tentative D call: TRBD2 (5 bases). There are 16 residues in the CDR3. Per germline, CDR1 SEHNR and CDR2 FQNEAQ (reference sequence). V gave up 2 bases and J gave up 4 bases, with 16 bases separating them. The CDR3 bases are TGTGCCAGCAGCTTACCGCGCGGGTTGAGGCCAGATACGCAGTATTTT. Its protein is CASSLPRGLRPDTQYF.

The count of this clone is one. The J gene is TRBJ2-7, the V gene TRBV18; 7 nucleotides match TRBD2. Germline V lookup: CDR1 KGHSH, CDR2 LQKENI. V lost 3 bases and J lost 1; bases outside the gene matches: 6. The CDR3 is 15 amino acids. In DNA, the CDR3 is TGTGCCAGCTCACCGGTCCGGGGGGTATCCTACGAGCAGTACTTC. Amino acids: CASSPVRGVSYEQYF.

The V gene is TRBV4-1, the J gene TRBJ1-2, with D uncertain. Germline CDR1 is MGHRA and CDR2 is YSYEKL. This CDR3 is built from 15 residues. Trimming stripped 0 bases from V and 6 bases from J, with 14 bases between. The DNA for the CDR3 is TGCGCCAGCAGCCAAGAACTCCCCGGGGATGATGGCTACACCTTC. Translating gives CASSQELPGDDGYTF.

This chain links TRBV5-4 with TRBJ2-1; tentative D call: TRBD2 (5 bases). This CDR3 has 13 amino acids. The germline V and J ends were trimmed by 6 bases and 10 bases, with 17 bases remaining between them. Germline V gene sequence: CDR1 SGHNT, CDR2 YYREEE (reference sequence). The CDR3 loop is CASIDPGIGEQFF. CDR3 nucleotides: TGTGCCAGCATTGATCCGGGGATAGGAGAGCAGTTCTTC.

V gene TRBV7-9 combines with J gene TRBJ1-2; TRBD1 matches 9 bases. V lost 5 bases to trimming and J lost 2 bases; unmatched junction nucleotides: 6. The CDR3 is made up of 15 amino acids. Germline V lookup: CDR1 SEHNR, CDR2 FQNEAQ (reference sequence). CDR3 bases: TGTGCCAGCAGCCCAACGGGACAGGGAAACTATGGCTACACCTTC. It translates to CASSPTGQGNYGYTF.

The CDR3 DNA reads TGTGCCAGCAGACGGGACAGGGTGGACGGGGAGCTGTTTTTT. It codes for CASRRDRVDGELFF. This sequence joins TRBV28 and TRBJ2-2; 9 bases match TRBD1. V lost 6 bases, J lost 7 bases, and 6 bases stayed unmatched. This CDR3 contains 14 residues. Germline V gene lookup returns CDR1 MDHEN and CDR2 SYDVKM.